The 22 T cell receptor beta chains reported below all come from one sample, sequenced in a study of shared clonotypes between healthy human individuals. Profiling relied on immunoSEQ multiplex PCR, and the TCRdb table lists in-frame clones only, not all of them. The top ten hold under 0.6% of the sample, which has 1,100,000 or so clones, about 80% seen once. The specimen was memory CD4+ T cells from PBMCs. Indicated subset: CD45RA-negative fraction. The receptors were gathered from a man between 18 and 35 years old in good health. Some clones in this sample may be carry-over from other donors' samples.

The chain joins TRBV7-3 to TRBJ2-2; no clear D. Trimming took off 5 bases at V and 4 bases at J, with 14 bases between the two ends. This CDR3 is built from 15 residues. Germline V gives CDR1 SGHTA, CDR2 FQGTGA. The CDR3: CASSHGPRGTGELFF. CDR3 in DNA: TGTGCCAGCAGCCATGGACCAAGAGGCACCGGGGAGCTGTTTTTT.

V is TRBV11-1 and J is TRBJ2-5; the D gene could be TRBD1 or TRBD2 (5 bases each). CDR3 length equals 14 residues. V dropped 5 bases and J dropped 2 bases, with 12 bases sitting between them. The germline V gene encodes CDR1 SGHAT and CDR2 FQDESV (reference sequence). The CDR3 DNA sequence: TGTGCCAGCAGCGGGACCATATTTCAAGAGACCCAGTACTTC. Translation: CASSGTIFQETQYF.

The sample holds a few counts of this clone. Other DNA sequences in the same sample also yield this CDR3. The genes are TRBV2 and TRBJ2-5, with 7 bases identical to TRBD1. The CDR3 runs to 13 residues. V gave up 6 bases and J gave up 2 bases; unmatched junction bases: 3. Germline assignment: CDR1 SNHLY and CDR2 FYNNEI. This CDR3 reads CASRGDRQETQYF. The CDR3 DNA is TGTGCCAGCAGAGGGGACAGACAAGAGACCCAGTACTTC.

Remarks on this clone: A read error is possible here, since a much larger clone lies one base away. The V gene is TRBV27, the J gene TRBJ2-1; D perhaps matches TRBD1 (5 bases). This CDR3 comprises 14 residues. Trimming stripped 5 bases from V and 2 bases from J, with 10 bases between. Germline CDR1 MNHEY, CDR2 SMNVEV (reference sequence). This CDR3 reads CASSGARPYNEQFF. CDR3 nucleotide sequence: TGTGCCAGCAGTGGGGCCCGCCCCTACAATGAGCAGTTCTTC.

This clone was seen a few times. The chain couples TRBV19 to TRBJ2-1, with 9 bases aligning to TRBD2. After removal of 4 bases from V and 5 bases from J, the junction contained 3 bases not matched to a gene. In germline, CDR1 is LNHDA, CDR2 SQIVND (reference sequence). CDR3 size: 14 residues. In DNA, the CDR3 is TGTGCCAGTAGTAGCGGGAGGGCCCACAATGAGCAGTTCTTC. Encoded protein: CASSSGRAHNEQFF.

This clone has more than one count but fewer than ten. The sample contains more than one DNA sequence encoding this CDR3. The rearrangement uses TRBV27 and TRBJ1-2; no clear D gene. The CDR3 loop spans 13 amino acids. V lost 3 bases, J lost 4 bases, and 9 bases lay in between. Germline CDR1 is MNHEY and CDR2 is SMNVEV (reference sequence). The CDR3 DNA follows: TGTGCCAGCAGTTTTAGGGCGAGCTATGGCTACACCTTC. It is translated as CASSFRASYGYTF.

In this sample, this clone turned up once. With a far larger clone one base away, a read error is the likely cause. Other DNA variants within this sample encode the same CDR3. CDR3 nucleotide sequence: TGTGCCAGCTCACCCGGACTAGCGGGAGACAATGAGCAGTTCTTC. Amino acid sequence: CASSPGLAGDNEQFF. The chain is built from TRBV18 and TRBJ2-1; 13 bases align to TRBD2. Germline loops: CDR1 KGHSH, CDR2 LQKENI. The CDR3 loop spans 15 amino acids. V trimming: 3 bases; J trimming: 5 bases; junction bases outside the gene matches: 1.

V is TRBV6-5 and J is TRBJ2-5; TRBD2 agrees at 9 bases. The V gene's germline CDR1 is MNHEY and CDR2 SVGAGI. The CDR3 runs to 16 residues. With 0 bases clipped from V and 1 base from J, the junction kept 3 bases outside the gene matches. The CDR3 DNA follows: TGTGCCAGCAGTTACTCCCTAGCGGGGATCCAAGAGACCCAGTACTTC. Its protein product is CASSYSLAGIQETQYF.

This chain links TRBV11-2 with TRBJ2-7; D is possibly TRBD1 (5 bases). There are 14 residues in the CDR3. CDR1 is SGHAT and CDR2 is FQNNGV in the germline V gene. The V and J ends lost 4 bases and 2 bases respectively, with 12 bases between them. This CDR3 reads CASSWGTGPYEQYF. The CDR3 DNA is TGTGCCAGCAGCTGGGGTACAGGCCCCTACGAGCAGTACTTC.

This clone came up once. The rearrangement joins TRBV13 to TRBJ2-7; 9 nucleotides agree with TRBD2. This CDR3 is 15 amino acids long. With V trimmed by 5 bases and J by 5 bases, 10 bases remained unmatched. The germline V gene has CDR1 PRHDT and CDR2 FYEKMQ (reference sequence). The CDR3 protein is CASSTIAGAVHEQYF. CDR3 nucleotide sequence: TGTGCCAGCAGCACCATAGCGGGAGCTGTCCACGAGCAGTACTTC.

The chain combines TRBV5-1 with TRBJ2-3; TRBD2 is a possible D gene (5 bases). CDR3 length: 15 amino acids. V gave up 0 bases and J gave up 6 bases, with 14 bases separating them. Germline assignment: CDR1 SGHRS and CDR2 YFSETQ. CDR3 residues: CASSLATSSGDTQYF. CDR3 DNA sequence: TGCGCCAGCAGCTTGGCCACCTCCTCGGGGGATACGCAGTATTTT.

The CDR3: CAWSLQGYGANEQYF. DNA for the CDR3: TGTGCCTGGAGTCTACAGGGCTATGGGGCCAACGAGCAGTACTTC. The V and J genes are TRBV30 and TRBJ2-7; a weak D match, TRBD1 (6 bases). In germline, CDR1 is GTSNPN, CDR2 SVGIG (reference sequence). This CDR3 has 15 residues. V dropped 2 bases and J dropped 5 bases, with 19 bases sitting between them.

The chain couples TRBV6-5 to TRBJ2-7; 7 nucleotides match TRBD1. V dropped 6 bases and J dropped 2; count of bases not matched to a gene: 7. The CDR3 length is 14 residues. CDR1 MNHEY and CDR2 SVGAGI come from the germline V gene. This CDR3 reads CASRADRPPYEQYF. CDR3 sequence (DNA): TGTGCCAGCAGGGCGGACAGGCCCCCCTACGAGCAGTACTTC.

The CDR3 DNA reads TGCGCCAGCAGCGCGGGACCGGCCTCTGGAAACACCATATATTTT. Its translation: CASSAGPASGNTIYF. The V and J genes are TRBV5-1 and TRBJ1-3; possibly TRBD1 for D (5 bases). In germline, CDR1 is SGHRS, CDR2 YFSETQ. Trimming took off 4 bases at V and 0 bases at J, with 11 bases between the two ends. The CDR3 consists of 15 residues.

The chain combines TRBV5-1 with TRBJ2-1, with 10 bases that match TRBD2. Germline CDR1 and CDR2: SGHRS and YFSETQ. Trimming at V came to 0 bases and at J to 6 bases, leaving 6 bases not matched to a gene. CDR3 size: 16 residues. The CDR3 is CASSLEGSGRTNEQFF. The CDR3 DNA follows: TGCGCCAGCAGCTTGGAGGGTAGCGGGAGGACCAATGAGCAGTTCTTC.

This clone is a singleton in its sample. V gene TRBV18 combines with J gene TRBJ1-1; D is undetermined. Germline V gives CDR1 KGHSH, CDR2 LQKENI. V was clipped by 0 bases and J by 8 bases, with 13 bases between them. The length of the CDR3 is 14 residues. The CDR3 is CASSPPLSPREAFF. CDR3 DNA sequence: TGTGCCAGCTCACCACCGTTATCTCCCAGGGAAGCTTTCTTT.

The J gene is TRBJ2-5, the V gene TRBV27; 10 bases align to TRBD1. The CDR3 length is 17 residues. V was clipped by 2 bases and J by 4 bases; unmatched bases: 10. The germline V gene encodes CDR1 MNHEY and CDR2 SMNVEV (reference sequence). For the CDR3, the DNA is TGTGCCAGCAGTTTACTCCCGGGACAGGGGAGGGCAGAGACCCAGTACTTC. Its protein product is CASSLLPGQGRAETQYF.

The CDR3 DNA follows: TGCGCCAGCAGCTTGGCCAAAGACGGGAGGGCCTACAATGAGCAGTTCTTC. Its translation is CASSLAKDGRAYNEQFF. The V call is TRBV5-1, the J call TRBJ2-1; the match to TRBD2 covers 8 bases. V was pared by 0 bases and J by 2 bases, with 7 bases of the junction left unmatched. Germline lookup yields CDR1 SGHRS and CDR2 YFSETQ. The CDR3 is 17 amino acids.

There are many counts of this clone. This chain joins TRBV28 and TRBJ2-6; D is ambiguous. This CDR3 region has 16 residues. The germline CDR1 and CDR2 sequences are MDHEN and SYDVKM. Trimming took 5 bases from V and 0 from J, leaving 11 bases between them. In nucleotides, the CDR3 is TGTGCCAGCAGTACGGCAGGCAACTCTGGGGCCAACGTCCTGACTTTC. Translating gives CASSTAGNSGANVLTF.

The rearrangement uses TRBV7-9 and TRBJ1-1; D may be TRBD1 (6 bases). This CDR3 region has 12 residues. The ends were cut back, 6 bases at V and 4 bases at J, with 9 bases in the middle. Germline CDR1 SEHNR, CDR2 FQNEAQ (reference sequence). The CDR3 loop reads CASRQQGTEAFF. CDR3 bases: TGTGCCAGCAGACAACAGGGCACTGAAGCTTTCTTT.

This CDR3 is CASNPRRGNEKLFF. CDR3 nucleotide sequence: TGTGCCAGTAACCCTAGGAGGGGTAATGAAAAACTGTTTTTT. The rearrangement uses TRBV19 and TRBJ1-4, with a possible D match to TRBD1 (5 bases). The germline CDR1 and CDR2 sequences are LNHDA and SQIVND (reference sequence). The V end lost 7 bases, the J end lost 4 bases, and 13 bases lay between the germline ends. This CDR3 contains 14 residues.

This clone was found a few times. The same CDR3 also results from other DNA sequences found in this sample. J is TRBJ2-7 and V is TRBV19; the D gene could be TRBD1 or TRBD2 (5 bases each). The V gene lost 3 bases and the J gene lost 2 bases, with 8 bases spanning the gap. This CDR3 region has 13 residues. Per the germline V gene, CDR1 is LNHDA and CDR2 is SQIVND (reference sequence). CDR3 DNA: TGTGCCAGTAGTATGGGACCCACCTACGAGCAGTACTTC. Protein: CASSMGPTYEQYF.